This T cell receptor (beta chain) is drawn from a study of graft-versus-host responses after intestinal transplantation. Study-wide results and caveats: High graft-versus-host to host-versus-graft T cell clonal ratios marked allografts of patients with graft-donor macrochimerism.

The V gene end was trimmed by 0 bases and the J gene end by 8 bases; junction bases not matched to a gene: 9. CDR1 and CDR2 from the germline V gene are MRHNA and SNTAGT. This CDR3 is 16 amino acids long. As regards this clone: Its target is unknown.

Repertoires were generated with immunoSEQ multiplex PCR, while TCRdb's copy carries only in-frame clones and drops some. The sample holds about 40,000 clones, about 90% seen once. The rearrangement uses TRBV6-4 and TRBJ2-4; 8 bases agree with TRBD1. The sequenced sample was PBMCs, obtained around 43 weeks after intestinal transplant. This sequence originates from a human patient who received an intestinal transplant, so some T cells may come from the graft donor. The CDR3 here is CASSDSDRGPSDIQYF. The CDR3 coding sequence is TGTGCCAGCAGTGACTCCGACAGGGGCCCTTCTGACATTCAGTACTTC.